One sample yielded the 25 T cell receptor beta chains listed below, sequenced in a study of liver allograft versus peripheral blood T cells. Study-level background: The authors compared T cell receptor repertoires in transplanted livers with those in the peripheral blood of recipients.

Via MiXCR, TCRdb re-called the reads, giving one row per CDR3 protein. The profile shows about 6,600 distinct CDR3 sequences, around 17% of them singletons. Source of these receptors: a human patient who had a liver transplant. Some T cells may be provided by the graft donor.

The chain is built from TRBV7-9 and TRBJ1-2, with TRBD1 as a possible D gene (6 bases). CDR3 size: 14 residues. Trimming pared 4 bases from V and 7 bases from J, leaving 16 bases between. The germline V gene has CDR1 SEHNR and CDR2 FQNEAQ (reference sequence). CDR3 sequence reads: CASSSMLQGSGYTF. In DNA, the CDR3 is TGTGCCAGCAGCTCAATGCTACAGGGAAGTGGCTACACCTTC.

This clonotype was seen repeatedly, ten times or more. This chain connects TRBV3-1 to TRBJ1-2, with D possibly being TRBD1 (5 bases). Germline CDR1 and CDR2: LGHDT and YNNKEL (reference sequence). Trimming left V 3 bases short and J 7 bases short, with 18 bases between. The CDR3 loop spans 15 amino acids. This CDR3 is CASSHGGRLQVGYTF. The CDR3 DNA is TGTGCCAGCAGCCATGGGGGGAGGTTGCAGGTTGGCTACACCTTC.

By share, this clonotype ranks as medium-sized. The chain carries TRBV6-6 and TRBJ1-1, with unresolved D. The V and J ends lost 5 bases and 3 bases respectively, with 22 bases between them. The V gene's germline CDR1 is MNHNY and CDR2 SVGAGI (reference sequence). The CDR3 loop spans 17 amino acids. The CDR3 loop reads CASSPSLQAQGHTEAFF. The CDR3 DNA reads TGTGCCAGCAGTCCCAGCCTCCAGGCCCAAGGGCACACTGAAGCTTTCTTT.

Ten or more counts support this clonotype. The chain is built from TRBV9 and TRBJ2-2; possible D gene TRBD1, 6 bases. With 3 bases removed from V and 4 bases from J, the gap between germline ends came to 10 bases. This CDR3 has 14 amino acids. CDR1 SGDLS and CDR2 YYNGEE come from the germline V gene. The CDR3 DNA follows: TGTGCCAGCAGCGCCCGACAGGTCACCGGGGAGCTGTTTTTT. As protein: CASSARQVTGELFF.

This clonotype is medium-sized. The gene calls are TRBV6-2 or TRBV6-3 and TRBJ2-7; 10 bases match TRBD2. In germline, CDR1 is MNHEY, CDR2 SVGEGT. After removal of 11 bases from V and 3 bases from J, the junction contained 4 bases not matched to a gene. This CDR3 region has 12 residues. CDR3 bases: TGTGCCTCAGCGGGGGGGATCTACGAGCAGTACTTC. Translation: CASAGGIYEQYF.

The J gene is TRBJ1-1, the V gene TRBV5-1, with TRBD1 as a possible D gene (5 bases). Trimming left V 1 base short and J 11 bases short, with 12 bases between. The CDR3 is made up of 12 amino acids. CDR1 and CDR2 from the germline V gene are SGHRS and YFSETQ. The CDR3 region has the DNA TGCGCCAGCAGCTTGCAGGGCGGGTCTGCTTTCTTT. Protein product: CASSLQGGSAFF.

The chain employs TRBV20-1 and TRBJ1-5, with TRBD1 identical over 7 bases. Germline CDR1 reads DFQATT; CDR2 reads SNEGSKA (reference sequence). With V trimmed by 4 bases and J by 5 bases, 5 bases remained unmatched. CDR3 size: 13 residues. This CDR3 reads CSATGQAYQPQHF. The CDR3 DNA sequence: TGCAGTGCTACCGGACAGGCTTATCAGCCCCAGCATTTT.

The chain has TRBV19 and TRBJ2-3; 11 nucleotides line up with TRBD2. Germline CDR1 is LNHDA and CDR2 is SQIVND (reference sequence). After removal of 6 bases from V and 6 bases from J, the junction contained 11 bases not matched to a gene. The CDR3 runs 16 residues. CDR3: CASSPRGLAAADTQYF. In nucleotides, the CDR3 is TGTGCCAGTAGCCCCCGGGGACTAGCGGCGGCGGATACGCAGTATTTT. Looking up the rest from reference TRBV19 and TRBJ2-3 gives the full variable domain: DGGITQSPKYLFRKEGQNVTLSCEQNLNHDAMYWYRQDPGQGLRLIYYSQIVNDFQKGDIAEGYSVSREKKESFPLTVTSAQKNPTAFYLCASSPRGLAAADTQYFGPGTRLTVL.

This clonotype is medium-sized (0.01 to 0.1%). The V and J genes are TRBV6-2 or TRBV6-3 and TRBJ2-2; 8 nucleotides agree with TRBD2. V lost 6 bases, J lost 4 bases, and 4 bases stayed unmatched. The CDR3 consists of 14 residues. Per the germline V gene, CDR1 is MNHEY and CDR2 is SVGEGT. CDR3 sequence reads: CASRTGGVTGELFF. The CDR3 region has the DNA TGTGCCAGCAGGACCGGGGGGGTCACCGGGGAGCTGTTTTTT.

This clonotype has only a few counts. The chain carries TRBV12-3 or TRBV12-4 and TRBJ1-6, with 8 bases aligning to TRBD1. V was clipped by 5 bases and J by 7 bases; unmatched bases: 4. The CDR3 runs to 14 residues. The CDR3 loop reads CASSPGQANSPLHF. The CDR3 DNA follows: TGTGCCAGCAGTCCGGGACAGGCCAATTCACCCCTCCACTTT.

The chain recombines TRBV6-5 with TRBJ1-2; 9 bases fit TRBD1. Germline V lookup: CDR1 MNHEY, CDR2 SVGAGI. The CDR3 contains 15 residues. The trim removed 2 bases at V and 7 bases at J, leaving 8 bases unmatched. CDR3 loop: CASSYPPGQGVGYTF. The CDR3 coding sequence is TGTGCCAGCAGTTACCCTCCGGGACAGGGAGTTGGCTACACCTTC.

This clonotype is medium-sized (0.01 to 0.1%) in the sample. The chain employs TRBV19 and TRBJ1-3, with a tentative D call TRBD1 (6 bases). The V end lost 5 bases, the J end lost 0 bases, and 14 bases lay between the germline ends. Germline V gives CDR1 LNHDA, CDR2 SQIVND (reference sequence). CDR3 length: 16 amino acids. CDR3 coding DNA: TGTGCCAGTAGTGTGCAGGGGTCCCGCTCTGGAAACACCATATATTTT. Translation: CASSVQGSRSGNTIYF.

About this clonotype itself: This likely reflects a read error, since a far larger clone is one base away. The chain employs TRBV7-2 and TRBJ1-2; no clear D gene. The CDR3 covers 13 residues. The V end lost 6 bases, the J end lost 2 bases, and 10 bases lay between the germline ends. Looked up from germline, CDR1 is SGHTA and CDR2 is FQGNSA. The CDR3 DNA follows: TGTGCCAGCAGAGCGACCCGCAACTATGGCTACACCTTC. It encodes CASRATRNYGYTF.

With respect to this clonotype: A much larger clone differs by one base, so this may be a read error. This chain uses TRBV6-1 with TRBJ1-2; the D gene is possibly TRBD1 (6 bases). The germline V gene has CDR1 MNHNS and CDR2 SASEGT. The CDR3 has 13 amino acids. Trimming shortened V by 1 base and J by 8 bases, and 11 bases separated the two germline ends. The CDR3 here is CASSEGPGDGYTF. The CDR3, as DNA: TGTGCCAGCAGTGAAGGGCCAGGGGACGGCTACACCTTC.

In its sample, this clonotype is medium-sized. The chain links TRBV10-3 to TRBJ2-3; 8 bases align to TRBD1. The CDR3 loop spans 14 amino acids. J was trimmed by 3 bases and V by 4 bases; bases with no gene match: 3. From germline, CDR1 is ENHRY and CDR2 SYGVKD. The chain's CDR3 is CAISGTGTTDTQYF. CDR3 sequence (DNA): TGTGCCATCAGTGGGACAGGGACTACAGATACGCAGTATTTT.

Written as DNA, the CDR3 is TGTGCCAGCAGACAAAATGCACGCCAGGTAGGCCATCAGCCCCAGCATTTT. This gives the protein CASRQNARQVGHQPQHF. This chain connects TRBV7-9 to TRBJ1-5; D gene unclear. Trimming took 6 bases from V and 5 from J, leaving 23 bases between them. The CDR3 runs 17 residues. The germline V gene encodes CDR1 SEHNR and CDR2 FQNEAQ (reference sequence).

By proportion, this clonotype is medium-sized. The chain joins TRBV6-1 to TRBJ1-1, with 9 bases identical to TRBD1. The CDR3 length is 13 residues. The V segment lost 6 bases and the J segment 11 bases; nucleotides outside the gene matches: 10. Per germline, CDR1 MNHNS and CDR2 SASEGT. CDR3 sequence reads: CASSGTGRLRAFF. In DNA form, the CDR3 reads TGTGCCAGCAGCGGGACAGGGAGGTTGCGGGCTTTCTTT.

This clonotype rates as medium-sized. The chain has TRBV19 and TRBJ1-3; the D is unclear. Germline V gene lookup returns CDR1 LNHDA and CDR2 SQIVND (reference sequence). Trimming cost V 3 bases and J 0 bases, with 9 bases left between them. This CDR3 comprises 15 residues. Here the CDR3 reads CASSIGVYSGNTIYF. The CDR3 DNA is TGTGCCAGTAGTATCGGGGTCTACTCTGGAAACACCATATATTTT.

By sample share, this clonotype is medium-sized (0.01 to 0.1%). The gene calls are TRBV20-1 and TRBJ1-4, with D perhaps matching TRBD1 (6 bases). Looked up from germline, CDR1 is DFQATT and CDR2 is SNEGSKA (reference sequence). The CDR3 contains 15 residues. V dropped 1 base and J dropped 4 bases, with 13 bases sitting between them. CDR3 loop: CSARGDIKHNEKLFF. CDR3 sequence (DNA): TGCAGTGCTAGAGGGGACATTAAGCATAATGAAAAACTGTTTTTT.

By frequency in the sample, this clonotype is medium-sized. CDR3: CSVRGQSNQPQHF. In DNA, the CDR3 is TGCAGCGTTCGAGGACAGTCCAATCAGCCCCAGCATTTT. V and J are TRBV29-1 and TRBJ1-5; perhaps TRBD1 as D (6 bases). V was trimmed by 5 bases and J by 3 bases, leaving 11 bases between them. Germline V gives CDR1 SQVTM, CDR2 ANQGSEA. CDR3 length: 13 residues.

As regards this clonotype: Relative to the germline gene, one junction end is altered; a read error may explain this. The V gene is TRBV20-1, the J gene TRBJ1-2; no clear D gene. Germline CDR1 DFQATT, CDR2 SNEGSKA (reference sequence). CDR3 length equals 13 residues. Here the CDR3 DNA reads TGCAGTGCCTGGGTCCGAACTTCCTATAGCTACACCTTC. Protein sequence: CSAWVRTSYSYTF.

By frequency in the sample, this clonotype is medium-sized. The genes are TRBV29-1 and TRBJ2-2, with a possible D match to TRBD2 (6 bases). The CDR3 is 15 amino acids. Trimming left V 6 bases short and J 0 bases short, with 14 bases between. The germline V gene encodes CDR1 SQVTM and CDR2 ANQGSEA. The CDR3 protein is CSVHSGTANTGELFF. Written as DNA, the CDR3 is TGCAGCGTACATTCCGGGACTGCGAACACCGGGGAGCTGTTTTTT.

Here the CDR3 reads CASYGQGRNQPQHF. CDR3 bases: TGTGCCAGTTACGGGCAGGGGCGCAATCAGCCCCAGCATTTT. V is TRBV6-6 and J is TRBJ1-5; tentatively, D is TRBD1 (6 bases). Trimming removed 9 bases at V and 2 bases at J, with 14 bases between. The germline gives CDR1 MNHNY, CDR2 SVGAGI (reference sequence). The length of the CDR3 is 14 residues.

This clonotype was counted only a few times. V gene TRBV2 combines with J gene TRBJ1-5; D gene unclear. Germline V gene data show CDR1 as SNHLY and CDR2 as FYNNEI. The CDR3 covers 13 residues. Trimming shortened V by 6 bases and J by 4 bases, and 10 bases separated the two germline ends. CDR3 in amino acids: CASRLVSNQPQHF. The CDR3 DNA is TGTGCCAGCAGGCTGGTATCAAATCAGCCCCAGCATTTT.

This clonotype was seen a few times. The rearrangement joins TRBV7-9 to TRBJ1-2, with D unresolved. Germline V CDR1 and CDR2: SEHNR, FQNEAQ (reference sequence). V was pared by 0 bases and J by 6 bases, with 11 bases between. The CDR3 has 14 residues. The CDR3, as DNA: TGTGCCAGCAGCTTAGCGCTTCAGGTTCATGGCTACACCTTC. Protein sequence: CASSLALQVHGYTF.